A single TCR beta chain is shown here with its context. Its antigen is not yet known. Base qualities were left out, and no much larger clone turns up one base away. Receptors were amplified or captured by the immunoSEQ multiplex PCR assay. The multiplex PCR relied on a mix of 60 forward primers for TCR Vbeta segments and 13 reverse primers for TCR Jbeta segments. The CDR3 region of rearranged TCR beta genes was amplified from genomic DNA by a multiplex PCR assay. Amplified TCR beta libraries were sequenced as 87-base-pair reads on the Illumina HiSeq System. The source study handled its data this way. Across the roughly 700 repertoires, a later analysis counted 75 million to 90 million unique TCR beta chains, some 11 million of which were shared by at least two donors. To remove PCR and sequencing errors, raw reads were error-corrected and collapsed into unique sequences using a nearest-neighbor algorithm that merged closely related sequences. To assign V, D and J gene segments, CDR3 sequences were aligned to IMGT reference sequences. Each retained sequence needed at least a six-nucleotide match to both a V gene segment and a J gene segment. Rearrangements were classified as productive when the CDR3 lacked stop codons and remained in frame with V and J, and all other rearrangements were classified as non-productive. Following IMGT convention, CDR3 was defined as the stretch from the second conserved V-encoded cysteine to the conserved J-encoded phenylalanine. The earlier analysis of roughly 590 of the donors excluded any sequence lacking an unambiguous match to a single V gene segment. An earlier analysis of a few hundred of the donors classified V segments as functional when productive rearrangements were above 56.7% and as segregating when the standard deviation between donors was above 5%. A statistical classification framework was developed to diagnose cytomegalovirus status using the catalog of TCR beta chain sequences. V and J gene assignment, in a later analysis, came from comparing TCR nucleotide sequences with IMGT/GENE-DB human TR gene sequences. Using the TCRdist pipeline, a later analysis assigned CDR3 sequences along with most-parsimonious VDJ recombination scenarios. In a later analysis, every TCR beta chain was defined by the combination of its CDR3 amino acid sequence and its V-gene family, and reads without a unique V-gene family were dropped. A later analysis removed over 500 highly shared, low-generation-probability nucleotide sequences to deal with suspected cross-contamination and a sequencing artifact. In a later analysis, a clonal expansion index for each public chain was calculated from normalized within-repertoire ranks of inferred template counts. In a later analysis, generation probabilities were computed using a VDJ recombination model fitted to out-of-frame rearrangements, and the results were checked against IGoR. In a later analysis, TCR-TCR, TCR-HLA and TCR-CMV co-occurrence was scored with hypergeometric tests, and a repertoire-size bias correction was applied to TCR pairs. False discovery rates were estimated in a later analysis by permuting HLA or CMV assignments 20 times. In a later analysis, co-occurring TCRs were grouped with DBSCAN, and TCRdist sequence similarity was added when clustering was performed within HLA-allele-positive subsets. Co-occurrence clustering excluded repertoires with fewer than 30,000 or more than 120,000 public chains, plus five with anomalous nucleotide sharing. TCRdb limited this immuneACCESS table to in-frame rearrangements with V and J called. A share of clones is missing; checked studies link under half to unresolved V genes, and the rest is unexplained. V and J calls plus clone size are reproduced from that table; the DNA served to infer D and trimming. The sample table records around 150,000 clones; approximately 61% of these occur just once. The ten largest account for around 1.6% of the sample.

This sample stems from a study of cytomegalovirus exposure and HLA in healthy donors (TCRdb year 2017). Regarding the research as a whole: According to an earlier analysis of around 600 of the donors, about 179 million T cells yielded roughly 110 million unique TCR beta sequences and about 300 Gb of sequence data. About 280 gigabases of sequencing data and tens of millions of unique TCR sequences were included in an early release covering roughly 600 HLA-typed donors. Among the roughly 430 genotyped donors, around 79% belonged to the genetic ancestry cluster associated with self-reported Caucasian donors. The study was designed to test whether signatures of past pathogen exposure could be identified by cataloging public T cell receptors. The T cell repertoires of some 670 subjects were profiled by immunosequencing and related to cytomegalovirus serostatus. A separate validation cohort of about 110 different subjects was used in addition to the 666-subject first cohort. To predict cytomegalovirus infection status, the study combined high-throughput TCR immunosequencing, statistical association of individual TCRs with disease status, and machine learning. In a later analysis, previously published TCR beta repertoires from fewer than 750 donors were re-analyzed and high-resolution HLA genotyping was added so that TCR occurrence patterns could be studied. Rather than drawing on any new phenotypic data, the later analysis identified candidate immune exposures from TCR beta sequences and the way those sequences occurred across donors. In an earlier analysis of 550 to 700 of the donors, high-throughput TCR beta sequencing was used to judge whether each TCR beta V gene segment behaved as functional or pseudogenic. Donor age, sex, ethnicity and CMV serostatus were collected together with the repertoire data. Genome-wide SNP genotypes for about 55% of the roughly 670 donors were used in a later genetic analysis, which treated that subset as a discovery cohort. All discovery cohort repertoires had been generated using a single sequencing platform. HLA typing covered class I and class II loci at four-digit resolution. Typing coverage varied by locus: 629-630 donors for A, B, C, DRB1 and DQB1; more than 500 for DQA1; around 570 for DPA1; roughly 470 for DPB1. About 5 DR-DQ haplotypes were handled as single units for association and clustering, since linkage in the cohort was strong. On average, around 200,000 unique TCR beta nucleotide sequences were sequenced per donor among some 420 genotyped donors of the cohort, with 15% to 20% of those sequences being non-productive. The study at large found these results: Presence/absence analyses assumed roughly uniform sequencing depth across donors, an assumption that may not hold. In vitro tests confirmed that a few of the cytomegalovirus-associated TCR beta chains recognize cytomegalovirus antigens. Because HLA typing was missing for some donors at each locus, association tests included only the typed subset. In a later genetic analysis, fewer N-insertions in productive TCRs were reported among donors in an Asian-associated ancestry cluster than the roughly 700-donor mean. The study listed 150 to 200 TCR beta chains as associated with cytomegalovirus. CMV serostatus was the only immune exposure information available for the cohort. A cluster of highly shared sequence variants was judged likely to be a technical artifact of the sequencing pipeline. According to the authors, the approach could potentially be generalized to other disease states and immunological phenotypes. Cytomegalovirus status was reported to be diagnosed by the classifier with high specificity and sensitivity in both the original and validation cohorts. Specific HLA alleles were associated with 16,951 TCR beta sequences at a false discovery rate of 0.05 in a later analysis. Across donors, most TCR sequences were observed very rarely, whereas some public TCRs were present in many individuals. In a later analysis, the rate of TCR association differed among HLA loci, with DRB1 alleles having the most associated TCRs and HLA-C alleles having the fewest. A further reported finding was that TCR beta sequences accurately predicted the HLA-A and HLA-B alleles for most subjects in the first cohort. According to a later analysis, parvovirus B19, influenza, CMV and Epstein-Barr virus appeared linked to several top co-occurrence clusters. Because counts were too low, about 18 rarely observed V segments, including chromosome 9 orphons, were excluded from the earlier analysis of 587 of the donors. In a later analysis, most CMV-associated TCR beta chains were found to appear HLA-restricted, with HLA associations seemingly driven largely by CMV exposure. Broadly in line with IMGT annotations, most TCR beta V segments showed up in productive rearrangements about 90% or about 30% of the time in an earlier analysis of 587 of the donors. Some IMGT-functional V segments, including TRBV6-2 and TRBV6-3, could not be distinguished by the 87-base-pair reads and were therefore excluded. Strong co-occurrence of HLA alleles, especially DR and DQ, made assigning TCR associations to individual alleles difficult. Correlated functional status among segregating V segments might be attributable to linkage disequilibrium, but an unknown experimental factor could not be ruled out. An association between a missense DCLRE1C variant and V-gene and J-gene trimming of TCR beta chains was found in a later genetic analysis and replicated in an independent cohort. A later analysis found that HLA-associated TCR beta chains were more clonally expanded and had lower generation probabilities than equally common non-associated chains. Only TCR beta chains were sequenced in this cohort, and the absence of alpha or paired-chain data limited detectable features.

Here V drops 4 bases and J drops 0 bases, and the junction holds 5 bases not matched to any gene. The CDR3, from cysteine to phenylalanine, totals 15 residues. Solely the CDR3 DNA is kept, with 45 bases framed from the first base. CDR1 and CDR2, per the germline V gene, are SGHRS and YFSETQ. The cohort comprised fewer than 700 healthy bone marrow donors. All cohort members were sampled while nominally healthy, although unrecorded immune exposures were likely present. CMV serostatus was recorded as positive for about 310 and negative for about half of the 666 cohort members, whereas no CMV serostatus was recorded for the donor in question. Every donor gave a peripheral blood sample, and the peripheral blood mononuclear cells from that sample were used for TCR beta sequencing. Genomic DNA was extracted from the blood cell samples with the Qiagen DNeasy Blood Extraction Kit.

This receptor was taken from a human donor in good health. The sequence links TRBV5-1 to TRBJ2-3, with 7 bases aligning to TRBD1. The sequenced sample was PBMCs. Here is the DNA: TGCGCCAGCAGCCTACAGGGGATTAGCACAGATACGCAGTATTTT. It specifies CASSLQGISTDTQYF.